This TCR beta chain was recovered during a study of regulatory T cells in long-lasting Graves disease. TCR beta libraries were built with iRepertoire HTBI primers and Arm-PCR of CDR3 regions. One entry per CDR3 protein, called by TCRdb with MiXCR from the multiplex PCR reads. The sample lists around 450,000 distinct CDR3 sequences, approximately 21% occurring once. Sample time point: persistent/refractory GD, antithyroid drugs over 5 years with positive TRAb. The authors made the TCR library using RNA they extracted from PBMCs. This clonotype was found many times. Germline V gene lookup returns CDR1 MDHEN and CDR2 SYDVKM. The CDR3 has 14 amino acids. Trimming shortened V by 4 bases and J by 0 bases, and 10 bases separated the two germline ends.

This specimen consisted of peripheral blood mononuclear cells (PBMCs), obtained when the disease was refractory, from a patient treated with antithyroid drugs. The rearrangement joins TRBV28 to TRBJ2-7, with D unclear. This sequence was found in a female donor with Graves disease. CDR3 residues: CASSSLLDSYEQYF. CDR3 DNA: TGTGCCAGCAGTTCCCTCCTAGACTCCTACGAGCAGTACTTC.